The entry that follows covers one T cell receptor (beta chain) sequence. The study ran its PCR with 60 Vbeta and 13 Jbeta primers. TCRdb keeps only in-frame clones here, not all; method: immunoSEQ multiplex PCR. The repertoire holds tens of thousands of clones, with roughly four fifths as singletons. The data originate from a study of cytomegalovirus exposure and HLA in healthy donors. The germline V gene encodes CDR1 LNHDA and CDR2 SQIVND (reference sequence). Between the trimmed V and J ends, which lost 10 bases and 4 bases, there was a span of 11 bases. This CDR3 is built from 11 residues. The sequence derives from a man between 45 and 60 years old in good health and CMV-seronegative. Specimen: PBMCs. The chain carries TRBV19 and TRBJ2-7; tentatively, D is TRBD1 (5 bases). The CDR3 region is CATGRAYEQYF. CDR3 in DNA: TGTGCCACGGGCAGGGCTTACGAGCAGTACTTC.